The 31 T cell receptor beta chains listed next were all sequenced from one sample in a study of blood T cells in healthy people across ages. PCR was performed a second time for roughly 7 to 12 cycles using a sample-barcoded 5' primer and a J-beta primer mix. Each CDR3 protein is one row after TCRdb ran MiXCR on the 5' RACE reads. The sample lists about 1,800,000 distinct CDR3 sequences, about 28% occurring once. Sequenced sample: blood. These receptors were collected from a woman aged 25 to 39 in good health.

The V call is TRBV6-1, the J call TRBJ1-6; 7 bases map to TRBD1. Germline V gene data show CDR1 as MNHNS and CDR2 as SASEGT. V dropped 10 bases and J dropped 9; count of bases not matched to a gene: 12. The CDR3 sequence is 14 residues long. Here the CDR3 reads CATETGLSASPLHF. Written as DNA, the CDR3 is TGTGCCACAGAGACAGGGTTGAGTGCTTCACCCCTCCACTTT.

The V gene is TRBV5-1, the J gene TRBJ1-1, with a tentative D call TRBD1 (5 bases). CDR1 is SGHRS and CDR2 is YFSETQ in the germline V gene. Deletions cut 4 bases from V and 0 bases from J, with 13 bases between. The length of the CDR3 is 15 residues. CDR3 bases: TGCGCCAGCAGCCCACCCAGGGCGATGAACACTGAAGCTTTCTTT. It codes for CASSPPRAMNTEAFF.

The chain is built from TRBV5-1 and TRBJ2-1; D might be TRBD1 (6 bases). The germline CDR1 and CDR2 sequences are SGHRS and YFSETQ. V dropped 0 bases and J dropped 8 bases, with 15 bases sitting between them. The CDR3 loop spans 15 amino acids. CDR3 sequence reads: CASSLAGHPEDEQFF. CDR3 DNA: TGCGCCAGCAGCTTGGCGGGACACCCAGAGGATGAGCAGTTCTTC.

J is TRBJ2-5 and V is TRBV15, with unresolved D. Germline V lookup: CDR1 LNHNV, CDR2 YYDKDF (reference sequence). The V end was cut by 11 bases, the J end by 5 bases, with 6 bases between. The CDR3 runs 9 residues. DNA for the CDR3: TGTGCCCCCTCCGAGACCCAGTACTTC. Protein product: CAPSETQYF.

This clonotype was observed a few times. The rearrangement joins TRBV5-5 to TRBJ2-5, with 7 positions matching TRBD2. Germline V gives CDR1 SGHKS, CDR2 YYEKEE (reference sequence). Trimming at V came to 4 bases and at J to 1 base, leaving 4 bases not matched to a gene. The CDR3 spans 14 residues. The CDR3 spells CASSGRTSQETQYF. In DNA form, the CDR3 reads TGTGCCAGCAGCGGTCGGACTAGCCAAGAGACCCAGTACTTC.

The CDR3 nucleotides are TGCAGTGCTAGCGGGGAGCGGGGATCCTACGAGCAGTACTTC. Translated: CSASGERGSYEQYF. The chain joins TRBV20-1 to TRBJ2-7; 7 nucleotides line up with TRBD2. CDR3 length: 14 amino acids. V lost 3 bases and J lost 1; bases outside the gene matches: 6. The germline gives CDR1 DFQATT, CDR2 SNEGSKA (reference sequence).

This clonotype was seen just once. CDR3 protein: CASSGQISSTEAFF. The CDR3 DNA is TGTGCCAGCAGTGGACAGATTTCGAGCACTGAAGCTTTCTTT. The V and J genes are TRBV12-3 or TRBV12-4 and TRBJ1-1; maybe TRBD1 (6 bases). Trimming shortened V by 5 bases and J by 4 bases, and 14 bases separated the two germline ends. The CDR3 covers 14 residues.

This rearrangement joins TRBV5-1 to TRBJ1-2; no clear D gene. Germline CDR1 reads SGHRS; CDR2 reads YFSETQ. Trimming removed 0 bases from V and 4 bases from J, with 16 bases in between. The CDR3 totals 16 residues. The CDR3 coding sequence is TGCGCCAGCAGCTTGGTTAGCCCGGGTAATACCTATGGCTACACCTTC. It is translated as CASSLVSPGNTYGYTF.

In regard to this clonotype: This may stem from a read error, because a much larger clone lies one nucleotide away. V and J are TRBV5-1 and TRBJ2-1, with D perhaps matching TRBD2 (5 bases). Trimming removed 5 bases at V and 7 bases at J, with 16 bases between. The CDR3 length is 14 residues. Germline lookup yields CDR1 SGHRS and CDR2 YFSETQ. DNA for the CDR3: TGCGCCAGCAGGGAGGCCGACCTTTGTAATGAGCAGTTCTTC. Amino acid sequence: CASREADLCNEQFF.

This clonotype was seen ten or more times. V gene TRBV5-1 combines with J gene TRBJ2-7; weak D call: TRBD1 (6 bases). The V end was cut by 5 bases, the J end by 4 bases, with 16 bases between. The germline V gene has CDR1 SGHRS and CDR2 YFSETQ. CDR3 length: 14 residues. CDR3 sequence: CASSPQGGLYEQYF. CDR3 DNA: TGCGCCAGCAGTCCCCAAGGGGGATTATACGAGCAGTACTTC.

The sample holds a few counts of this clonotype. The CDR3 protein is CASSSSQGIGYEQYF. Written as DNA, the CDR3 is TGTGCCAGCAGCTCCTCTCAGGGGATCGGGTACGAGCAGTACTTC. V usage is TRBV7-9 and J usage is TRBJ2-5; D is possibly TRBD1 (6 bases). The tail of the sequence fits TRBJ2-7 better, so the J call may be wrong. Germline V gene data show CDR1 as SEHNR and CDR2 as FQNEAQ (reference sequence). The CDR3 runs to 15 residues.

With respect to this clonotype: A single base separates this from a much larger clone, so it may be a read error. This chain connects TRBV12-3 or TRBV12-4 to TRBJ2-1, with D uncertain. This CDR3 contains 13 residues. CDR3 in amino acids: CAGSFVGLHEQFF. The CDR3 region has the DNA TGTGCCGGCAGTTTTGTGGGGTTGCATGAGCAGTTCTTC.

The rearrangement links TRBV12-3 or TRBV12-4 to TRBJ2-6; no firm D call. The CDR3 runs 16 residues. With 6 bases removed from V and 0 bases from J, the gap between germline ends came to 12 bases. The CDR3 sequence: CASRTSIASGANVLTF. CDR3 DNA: TGTGCCAGCAGGACATCGATCGCCTCTGGGGCCAACGTCCTGACTTTC.

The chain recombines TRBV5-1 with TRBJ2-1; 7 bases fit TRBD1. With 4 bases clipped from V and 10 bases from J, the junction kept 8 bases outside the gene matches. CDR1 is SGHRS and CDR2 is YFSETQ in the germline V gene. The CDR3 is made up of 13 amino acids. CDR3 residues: CASSTRQGYEQFF. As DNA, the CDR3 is TGCGCCAGCAGCACCCGACAGGGCTACGAGCAGTTCTTC.

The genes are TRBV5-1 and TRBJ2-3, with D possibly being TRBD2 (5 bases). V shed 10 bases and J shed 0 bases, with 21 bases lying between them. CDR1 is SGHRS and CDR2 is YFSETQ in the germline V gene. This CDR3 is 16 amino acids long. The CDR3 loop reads CAGNVGASTSTDTQYF. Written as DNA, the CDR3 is TGCGCCGGCAACGTAGGTGCTAGCACCAGCACAGATACGCAGTATTTT. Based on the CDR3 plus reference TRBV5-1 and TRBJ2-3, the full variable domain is KAGVTQTPRYLIKTRGQQVTLSCSPISGHRSVSWYQQTPGQGLQFLFEYFSETQRNKGNFPGRFSGRQFSNSRSEMNVSTLELGDSALYLCAGNVGASTSTDTQYFGPGTRLTVL.

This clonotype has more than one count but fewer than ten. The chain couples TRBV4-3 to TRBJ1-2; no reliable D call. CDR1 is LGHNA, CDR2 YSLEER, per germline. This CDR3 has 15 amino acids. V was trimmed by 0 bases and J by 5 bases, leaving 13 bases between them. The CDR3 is CASSQEYLGVYGYTF. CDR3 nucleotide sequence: TGCGCCAGCAGCCAAGAATATTTAGGCGTGTATGGCTACACCTTC.

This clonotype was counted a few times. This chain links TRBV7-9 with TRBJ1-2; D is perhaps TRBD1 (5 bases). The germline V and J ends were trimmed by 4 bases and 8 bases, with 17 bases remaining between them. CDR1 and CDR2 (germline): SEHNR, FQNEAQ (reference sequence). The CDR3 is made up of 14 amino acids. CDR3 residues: CASSSPGARGGYTF. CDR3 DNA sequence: TGTGCCAGCAGCTCCCCCGGGGCCCGGGGAGGCTACACCTTC. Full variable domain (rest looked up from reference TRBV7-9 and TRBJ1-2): DTGVSQNPRHKITKRGQNVTFRCDPISEHNRLYWYRQTLGQGPEFLTYFQNEAQLEKSRLLSDRFSAERPKGSFSTLEIQRTEQGDSAMYLCASSSPGARGGYTFGSGTRLTVV.

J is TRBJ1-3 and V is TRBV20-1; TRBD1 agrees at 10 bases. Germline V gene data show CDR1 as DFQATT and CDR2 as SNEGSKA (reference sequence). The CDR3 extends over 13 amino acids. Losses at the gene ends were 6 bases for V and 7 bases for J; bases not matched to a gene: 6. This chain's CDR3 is CSAEPGQGNTIYF. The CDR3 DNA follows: TGCAGTGCGGAACCGGGACAGGGGAACACCATATATTTT.

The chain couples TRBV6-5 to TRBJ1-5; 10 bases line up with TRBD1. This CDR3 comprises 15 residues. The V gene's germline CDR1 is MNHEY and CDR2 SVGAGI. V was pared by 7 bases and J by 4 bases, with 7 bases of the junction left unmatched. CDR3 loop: CASKVGTGVNQPQHF. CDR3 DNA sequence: TGTGCCAGCAAAGTCGGGACAGGGGTAAATCAGCCCCAGCATTTT.

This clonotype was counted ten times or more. Here the CDR3 reads CASSDHRETQYF. CDR3 in DNA: TGTGCCAGCAGCGACCATCGGGAGACCCAGTACTTC. The chain couples TRBV3-1 to TRBJ2-5; D call uncertain. Germline-derived CDR1 and CDR2 are LGHDT and YNNKEL (reference sequence). The CDR3 sequence is 12 residues long. V was cut by 5 bases and J by 5 bases, with 9 bases left in between.

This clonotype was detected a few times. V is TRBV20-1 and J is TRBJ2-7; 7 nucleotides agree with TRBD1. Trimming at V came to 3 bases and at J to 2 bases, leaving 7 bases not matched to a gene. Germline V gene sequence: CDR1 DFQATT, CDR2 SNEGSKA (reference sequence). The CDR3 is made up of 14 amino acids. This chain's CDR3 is CSASLRDRAYEQYF. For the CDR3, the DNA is TGCAGTGCTAGTCTTCGGGACAGAGCCTACGAGCAGTACTTC.

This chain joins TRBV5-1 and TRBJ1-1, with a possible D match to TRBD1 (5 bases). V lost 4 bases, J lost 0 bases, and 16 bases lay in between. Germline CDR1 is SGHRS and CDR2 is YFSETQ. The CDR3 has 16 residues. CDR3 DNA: TGCGCCAGCAGCCGTACGACAGCGCCCATGAACACTGAAGCTTTCTTT. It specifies CASSRTTAPMNTEAFF.

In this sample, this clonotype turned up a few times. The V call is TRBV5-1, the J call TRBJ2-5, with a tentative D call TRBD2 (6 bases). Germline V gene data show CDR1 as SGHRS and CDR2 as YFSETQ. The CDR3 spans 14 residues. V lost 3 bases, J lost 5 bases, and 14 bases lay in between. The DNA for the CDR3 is TGCGCCAGCAGCTGGGGGGTCTTAAGGGAGACCCAGTACTTC. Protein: CASSWGVLRETQYF.

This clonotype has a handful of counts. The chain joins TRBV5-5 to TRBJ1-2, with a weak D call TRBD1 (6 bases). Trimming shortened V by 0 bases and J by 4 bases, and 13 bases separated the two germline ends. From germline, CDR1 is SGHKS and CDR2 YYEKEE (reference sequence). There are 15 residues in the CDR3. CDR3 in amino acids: CASSLEQGRSYGYTF. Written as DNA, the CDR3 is TGTGCCAGCAGCTTGGAGCAGGGGAGGTCCTATGGCTACACCTTC.

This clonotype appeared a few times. The CDR3 loop is CSAFPGDSSFETQYF. CDR3 in DNA: TGCAGTGCTTTTCCTGGGGACAGCTCTTTTGAGACCCAGTACTTC. This chain joins TRBV20-1 and TRBJ2-5; 7 bases agree with TRBD1. CDR1 DFQATT and CDR2 SNEGSKA come from the germline V gene (reference sequence). The V and J ends lost 5 bases and 5 bases, in that order; junction bases with no gene match: 14. The length of the CDR3 is 15 residues.

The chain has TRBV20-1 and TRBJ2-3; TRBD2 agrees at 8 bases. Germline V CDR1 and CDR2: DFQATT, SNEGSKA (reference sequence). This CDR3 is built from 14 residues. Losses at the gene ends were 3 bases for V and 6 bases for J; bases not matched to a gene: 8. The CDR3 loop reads CSASRGRPGDTQYF. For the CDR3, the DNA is TGCAGTGCTAGCCGCGGGAGGCCAGGGGATACGCAGTATTTT.

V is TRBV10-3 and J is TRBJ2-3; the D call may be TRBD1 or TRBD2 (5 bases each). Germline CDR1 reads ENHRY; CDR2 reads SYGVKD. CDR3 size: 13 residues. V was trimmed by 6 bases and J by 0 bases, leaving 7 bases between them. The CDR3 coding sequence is TGTGCCATCAGAAGGGACAGCACAGATACGCAGTATTTT. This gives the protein CAIRRDSTDTQYF.

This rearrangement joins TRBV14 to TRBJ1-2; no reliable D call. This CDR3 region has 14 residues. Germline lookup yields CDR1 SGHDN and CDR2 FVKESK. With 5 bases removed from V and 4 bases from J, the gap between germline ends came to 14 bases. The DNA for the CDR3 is TGTGCCAGCAGCGAAGCCCTCAACAGCTATGGCTACACCTTC. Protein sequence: CASSEALNSYGYTF.

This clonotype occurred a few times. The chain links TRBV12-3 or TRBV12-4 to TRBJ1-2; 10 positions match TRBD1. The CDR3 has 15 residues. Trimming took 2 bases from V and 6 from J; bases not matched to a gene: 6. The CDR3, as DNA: TGTGCCAGCAGTTTAACCCGACAGGGGGCTGATGGCTACACCTTC. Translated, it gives CASSLTRQGADGYTF.

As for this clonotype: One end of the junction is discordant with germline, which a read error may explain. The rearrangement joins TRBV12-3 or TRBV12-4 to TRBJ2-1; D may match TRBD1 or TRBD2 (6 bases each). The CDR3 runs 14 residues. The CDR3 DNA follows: TGTGTCAGCAGTTTAGGGGGGCCCAGCGATGAGCAGTTCTTC. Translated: CVSSLGGPSDEQFF.

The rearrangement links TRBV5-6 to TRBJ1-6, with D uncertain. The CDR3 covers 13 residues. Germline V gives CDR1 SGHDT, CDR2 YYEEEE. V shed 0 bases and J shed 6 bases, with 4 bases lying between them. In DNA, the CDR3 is TGTGCCAGCAGCTTGGTAGCTAATTCACCCCTCCACTTT. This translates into CASSLVANSPLHF.